This is a list of T cell receptor beta chains from one sample in a study of blood T cells in healthy people across ages. TCRdb fed the 5' RACE reads into MiXCR, producing one record per CDR3 protein. The top ten hold under 30% of the sample, which has around 780,000 distinct CDR3 sequences, 56% seen once. Material for sequencing was blood. All receptors derive from a man aged 35 to 55 in good health. Each CDR3 is given without its conserved first and last residue. Fields, in order: J gene, V gene, clone size, CDR3 protein. The listing skips clone size in some rows; elsewhere it reads once, few, many or a size class.

TRBJ1-2 | TRBV7-2 | few | ASSIGQGNYGYT
TRBJ1-6 | TRBV5-1 | NA | ASSWGTLNNSPLH
TRBJ2-6 | TRBV6-2/TRBV6-3 | NA | ASSYKVSGANVLT
TRBJ2-5 | TRBV2 | NA | ASSEARRGWETQY
TRBJ2-7 | TRBV12-3/TRBV12-4 | many | ASSPGVAGTYEQY
TRBJ1-2 | TRBV28 | NA | QVRATGNYGYT
TRBJ2-3 | TRBV7-9 | NA | ASSSVRGTDTQY
TRBJ2-3 | TRBV20-1 | NA | SARAGLAGVMADTQY
TRBJ2-2 | TRBV10-2 | NA | ASSESLAGDITDRELF
TRBJ1-1 | TRBV20-1 | many | SAKKNTEAF